The rows below give T cell receptor beta chains drawn from one sample of a study of T cells in Graves' hyperthyroidism and ophthalmopathy. TCRdb recomputed calls from the multiplex PCR reads with MiXCR, one row per CDR3 protein. The table lists roughly 560,000 distinct CDR3 sequences, roughly 15% of them singletons. Sample: blood. The receptors were gathered from a woman in her thirties or forties with Graves' ophthalmopathy. Each CDR3 is given with its conserved first and last residue. The order of the fields is D gene, J gene, clone size, V gene, CDR3 DNA, CDR3 protein. A D gene is named only where the DNA matches it firmly. Some rows have no size entry. The others give once, few or many, or a class for an expanded clone.

TRBD1 | TRBJ2-7 | . | TRBV6-2/TRBV6-3 | TGTGCCAGCAGTCAAGGGCTCGGGACAGGGGCAACCGACGAGCAGTACTTC | CASSQGLGTGATDEQYF
TRBD1 | TRBJ1-1 | . | TRBV20-1 | TGCAGTGCTAGGGAGGACAGGGTAACTGAAGCTTTCTTT | CSAREDRVTEAFF
. | TRBJ2-5 | many | TRBV19 | TGTGCCAGCTGGAGCGGGTTCGGGGAAGAGACCCAGTACTTC | CASWSGFGEETQYF
. | TRBJ2-2 | few | TRBV28 | TGTGCCAGCAGTTCAAGGACCGGGGACTACACCGGGGAGCTGTTTTTT | CASSSRTGDYTGELFF
. | TRBJ2-2 | many | TRBV10-1 | TGCGCCAGCAGTGAGAGGGTAGCGGAAAACACCGGGGAGCTGTTTTTT | CASSERVAENTGELFF
. | TRBJ2-5 | . | TRBV28 | TGTGCCAGCAGCCCCTCGGTCGAGACCCAGTACTTC | CASSPSVETQYF
. | TRBJ1-2 | few | TRBV11-2 | TGTGCCAGCAGCCTCGGGTCCGGGAGCTATGGCTACACCTTC | CASSLGSGSYGYTF
. | TRBJ2-7 | many | TRBV25-1 | TGTGCCAGCAGTTCGGCAGGTCACTACGAGCAGTACTTC | CASSSAGHYEQYF
TRBD2 | TRBJ2-2 | few | TRBV27 | TGTGCCAGCAGTTTTTTTGGACTAGCAAGTGTGACCGGGGAGCTGTTTTTT | CASSFFGLASVTGELFF
TRBD1 | TRBJ2-5 | . | TRBV7-9 | TGTGCCAGCAGCGGCGGACAGGGGGCTTTGGAGACCCAGTACTTC | CASSGGQGALETQYF
TRBD2 | TRBJ2-1 | many | TRBV6-5 | TGTGCCAGCCGGACTAGCGGCCAGAATGAGCAGTTCTTC | CASRTSGQNEQFF
. | TRBJ1-2 | . | TRBV5-8 | TGTGCCAGCAGCTTGTCCAGGGCCCCGGGGGGCTACACCTTC | CASSLSRAPGGYTF
. | TRBJ2-7 | many | TRBV6-5 | TGTGCCAGCAGGTATCCCGGGACACGGTCTTACGAGCAGTACTTC | CASRYPGTRSYEQYF
. | TRBJ1-1 | many | TRBV27 | TGTGCCAGCAGGAGTGGGGACACTGAAGCTTTCTTT | CASRSGDTEAFF
. | TRBJ2-3 | many | TRBV2 | TGTGCCAGCAGTGAAAAACCATCTTGGCAAGATACGCAGTATTTT | CASSEKPSWQDTQYF
TRBD2 | TRBJ2-7 | many | TRBV7-2 | TGTGCCAGCAGCTTTGCGCCTAGACTAGCCAGTGGATACGAGCAGTACTTC | CASSFAPRLASGYEQYF
TRBD1 | TRBJ2-5 | . | TRBV20-1 | TGCAGTGCCGCCGGGACAGATCAAGAGACCCAGTACTTC | CSAAGTDQETQYF
. | TRBJ1-2 | few | TRBV28 | TGTGCCAGCAGGGACAGCCCCATTAACTATGGCTACACCTTC | CASRDSPINYGYTF
TRBD2 | TRBJ2-7 | . | TRBV13 | TGTGCCAGCAGCCCGAACAGGGGACTAGCGGGAGAAAACTACGAGCAGTACTTC | CASSPNRGLAGENYEQYF
TRBD1 | TRBJ2-7 | few | TRBV7-9 | TGTGCCAGCAGCGACGGGACAGGGGGGCCCTACGAGCAGTACTTC | CASSDGTGGPYEQYF
. | TRBJ2-5 | . | TRBV28 | TGTGCCAGCAGTTACCAATTCGGGACCCAGTACTTC | CASSYQFGTQYF
TRBD1 | TRBJ2-2 | many | TRBV5-1 | TGCGCCAGCAGCGCCACCGGGACAGCAAACACCGGGGAGCTGTTTTTT | CASSATGTANTGELFF
. | TRBJ2-7 | few | TRBV2 | TGTGCCAGCAGTGAGGCAGGGCGACTCTACGAGCAGTACTTC | CASSEAGRLYEQYF
TRBD1 | TRBJ1-2 | many | TRBV28 | TGTGCCAGCAGTGTCGGGACAGGCAAAGGCTACACCTTC | CASSVGTGKGYTF
. | TRBJ2-7 | many | TRBV13 | TGTGCCAGCAGCTCGGTAGCCCGAGGCTACGAGCAGTACTTC | CASSSVARGYEQYF